This T cell receptor beta chain was sequenced for a study of cytomegalovirus exposure and HLA in healthy donors. Points from the study as a whole: Under in vitro conditions, three CMV-associated chains were confirmed as specific for CMV antigens.

Points on this clone: The antigen is not known.

The protocol was immunoSEQ multiplex PCR, while the TCRdb copy is restricted to in-frame clones and leaves out a portion. The sample lists fewer than 300,000 clones, around 87% occurring once. CDR1 and CDR2 (germline): MNHNY, SVGAGI (reference sequence). Trimming shortened V by 0 bases and J by 6 bases, and 6 bases separated the two germline ends. The CDR3 is made up of 13 amino acids. The approximately 120-subject validation cohort, separate from the roughly 700-subject first cohort, included the donors. The chain combines TRBV6-6 with TRBJ2-1, with unresolved D. The TCR was taken from a woman younger than 30 in good health and CMV-seronegative. Sequencing input: PBMCs. In DNA form, the CDR3 reads TGTGCCAGCAGTTACTCGGGCAGCAATGAGCAGTTCTTC. Amino acid sequence: CASSYSGSNEQFF.